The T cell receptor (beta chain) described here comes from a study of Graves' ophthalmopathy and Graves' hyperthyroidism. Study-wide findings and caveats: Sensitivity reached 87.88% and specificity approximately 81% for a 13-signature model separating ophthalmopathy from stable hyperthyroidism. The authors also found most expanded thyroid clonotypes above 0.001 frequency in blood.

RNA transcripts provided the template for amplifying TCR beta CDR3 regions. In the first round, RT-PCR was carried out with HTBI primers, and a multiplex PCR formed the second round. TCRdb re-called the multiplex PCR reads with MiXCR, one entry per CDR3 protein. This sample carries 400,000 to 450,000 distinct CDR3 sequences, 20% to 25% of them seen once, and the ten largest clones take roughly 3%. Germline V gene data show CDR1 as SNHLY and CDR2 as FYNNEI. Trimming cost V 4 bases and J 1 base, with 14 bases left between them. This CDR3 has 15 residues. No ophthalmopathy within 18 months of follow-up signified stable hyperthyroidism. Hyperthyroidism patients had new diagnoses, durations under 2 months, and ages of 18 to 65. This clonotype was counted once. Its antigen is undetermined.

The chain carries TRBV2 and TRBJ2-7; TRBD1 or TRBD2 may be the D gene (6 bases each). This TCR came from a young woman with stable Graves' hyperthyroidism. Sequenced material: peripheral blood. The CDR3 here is CASSGGGTPSYEQYF. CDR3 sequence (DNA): TGTGCCAGCAGTGGGGGCGGGACACCGTCCTACGAGCAGTACTTC.